This T cell receptor (beta chain) was recovered during a study of cytomegalovirus exposure and HLA in healthy donors (dated by TCRdb to 2015 to 2018). Context from the whole study: An earlier analysis of approximately 640 of the donors reported 250 to 300 Gb of sequence data and about 100 million unique TCR beta sequences from about 179 million T cells. Approximately 300 gigabases of sequencing data and around 85 million unique TCR sequences made up an early release that covered approximately 650 HLA-typed donors. Of the roughly 400 genotyped donors, approximately 83% fell in the genetic ancestry cluster associated with self-reported Caucasian donors. The study aimed to test whether cataloging public T cell receptors could reveal signatures of past pathogen exposure. The study profiled the T cell repertoires of about 720 subjects by immunosequencing and related them to cytomegalovirus serostatus. In addition to the first cohort of approximately 670 subjects, a separate validation cohort of 120 different subjects was used. To predict cytomegalovirus infection status, the study brought together high-throughput TCR immunosequencing, statistical association of individual TCRs with disease status, and machine learning. A later analysis re-analyzed previously published TCR beta repertoires from 650 to 800 donors and added high-resolution HLA genotyping to study TCR occurrence patterns. In the later analysis, no new phenotypic data were used to find candidate immune exposures; instead, reliance was placed on TCR beta sequences and their occurrence across donors. In an earlier analysis of more than 550 of the donors, high-throughput TCR beta sequencing was used to judge whether each TCR beta V gene segment behaved as functional or pseudogenic. Donor age, sex, ethnicity and CMV serostatus were compiled alongside the repertoire data. Genome-wide SNP genotypes for about 60% of the roughly 700 donors were used in a later genetic analysis, which treated that subset as a discovery cohort. Every discovery cohort repertoire had been produced on one sequencing platform. Both class I and class II loci were covered by HLA typing, at four-digit resolution. The number of donors typed differed by locus, with about 629-630 for A, B, C, DRB1 and DQB1, roughly 520 for DQA1, over 600 for DPA1, and roughly 450 for DPB1. A few DR-DQ haplotypes were treated as single units for association and clustering because of strong linkage in the cohort. Among 398 genotyped donors of the cohort, an average of approximately 240,000 unique TCR beta nucleotide sequences was sequenced per donor, of which 15% to 20% were non-productive. The paper's findings and limits, for the study overall: A later analysis reported that several top co-occurrence clusters appeared linked to parvovirus B19, influenza, CMV and Epstein-Barr virus. In this cohort, only TCR beta chains were sequenced, and detectable features were limited by the absence of alpha or paired-chain data. In the study, approximately 160 TCR beta chains were listed as associated with cytomegalovirus. Linkage disequilibrium might explain the correlated functional status among segregating V segments, but an unknown experimental factor could not be ruled out. A later analysis found that most CMV-associated TCR beta chains appeared HLA-restricted, with HLA associations seemingly driven largely by CMV exposure. In a later analysis, over 15,000 TCR beta sequences were associated with specific HLA alleles at a false discovery rate of 0.05. Because counts were too low, some 17 rarely observed V segments, including chromosome 9 orphons, were left out of the earlier analysis of 587 of the donors. Most TCR sequences were observed very rarely across donors, whereas some public TCRs were present in many individuals. A further reported finding was that TCR beta sequences accurately predicted the HLA-A and HLA-B alleles for most subjects in the first cohort. HLA typing was unavailable for some donors at each locus, so association tests used only the typed subset. Cytomegalovirus status was reported to be diagnosed by the classifier with high specificity and sensitivity in both the original and validation cohorts. Presence/absence analyses assumed roughly uniform sequencing depth across donors, an assumption that may not hold. In a later analysis, HLA-associated TCR beta chains showed more clonal expansion and lower generation probabilities than non-associated chains that were equally common. In a later analysis, the rate of TCR association differed among HLA loci, with DRB1 alleles having the most associated TCRs and HLA-C alleles having the fewest. The 87-base-pair reads could not distinguish some IMGT-functional V segments, including TRBV6-2 and TRBV6-3, so those segments were excluded. A cluster of highly shared sequence variants was judged likely to be a technical artifact of the sequencing pipeline. A later genetic analysis associated a missense DCLRE1C variant with V-gene and J-gene trimming of TCR beta chains, and an independent cohort replicated the association. When HLA alleles, especially DR and DQ, strongly co-occurred, attributing TCR associations to individual alleles was difficult. In vitro tests confirmed that a few of the cytomegalovirus-associated TCR beta chains recognize cytomegalovirus antigens. In a later genetic analysis, fewer N-insertions in productive TCRs were reported among donors in an Asian-associated ancestry cluster than the approximately 630-donor mean. In an earlier analysis of some 540 of the donors, most TCR beta V segments appeared in productive rearrangements about 87% or about 30% of the time, broadly matching IMGT annotations. CMV serostatus was the only immune exposure information available for the cohort. The authors suggested that the approach could potentially be extended to other disease states and immunological phenotypes.

The cohort was made up of several hundred healthy bone marrow donors. Cohort members were all nominally healthy when sampled, although unrecorded immune exposures were likely present. The donor was CMV seropositive and belonged to the group of over 250 seropositive cohort members. Every donor gave a peripheral blood sample, and the peripheral blood mononuclear cells from that sample were used for TCR beta sequencing. The Qiagen DNeasy Blood Extraction Kit was used to extract genomic DNA from the blood cell samples. The library was generated by the immunoSEQ multiplex PCR assay. The multiplex PCR relied on a mix of 60 forward primers for TCR Vbeta segments and 13 reverse primers for TCR Jbeta segments. A multiplex PCR assay on genomic DNA amplified the CDR3 region of rearranged TCR beta genes. On the Illumina HiSeq System, the amplified TCR beta libraries were sequenced as 87-base-pair reads. The paper's processing steps were these. In a later analysis, about 80 million unique TCR beta chains were counted across the approximately 640 repertoires, and some 10 million of these chains were shared by at least two donors. Raw reads were error-corrected and collapsed into unique sequences with a nearest-neighbor algorithm that merged closely related sequences to remove PCR and sequencing errors. CDR3 sequences were aligned to IMGT reference sequences to assign V, D and J gene segments. Each retained sequence needed at least a six-nucleotide match to both a V gene segment and a J gene segment. Rearrangements were called productive when the CDR3 lacked stop codons and stayed in frame with V and J; all others were non-productive. CDR3 was defined by IMGT convention, running from the second conserved V-encoded cysteine to the conserved J-encoded phenylalanine. In an earlier analysis of more than 550 of the donors, sequences lacking an unambiguous match to a single V gene segment were excluded. An earlier analysis of over 450 of the donors classified V segments as functional when productive rearrangements were above 56.7% and as segregating when the standard deviation between donors was above 5%. A statistical classification framework was built for diagnosing cytomegalovirus status from the catalog of TCR beta chain sequences. V and J gene assignment, in a later analysis, came from comparing TCR nucleotide sequences with IMGT/GENE-DB human TR gene sequences. Using the TCRdist pipeline, a later analysis assigned CDR3 sequences along with most-parsimonious VDJ recombination scenarios. In a later analysis, each TCR beta chain was defined by its CDR3 amino acid sequence together with its V-gene family, and reads without a unique V-gene family were excluded. In a later analysis, several hundred highly shared, low-generation-probability nucleotide sequences were removed to address suspected cross-contamination and a sequencing artifact. In a later analysis, a clonal expansion index was calculated for each public chain from normalized within-repertoire ranks of inferred template counts. In a later analysis, generation probabilities were computed using a VDJ recombination model fitted to out-of-frame rearrangements, and the results were checked against IGoR. Hypergeometric tests were used in a later analysis to score TCR-TCR, TCR-HLA and TCR-CMV co-occurrence, with a repertoire-size bias correction applied to the TCR pairs. False discovery rates were estimated in a later analysis by permuting HLA or CMV assignments 20 times. In a later analysis, co-occurring TCRs were grouped with DBSCAN, and TCRdist sequence similarity was added when clustering was performed within HLA-allele-positive subsets. For co-occurrence clustering, repertoires with fewer than 30,000 or more than 120,000 public chains were excluded, along with about five repertoires with anomalous nucleotide sharing. Entries here come from immuneACCESS through TCRdb and include only in-frame sequences with V and J called. Some clones fail to appear in such tables; in the studies checked, an unresolved V gene covers under half of the shortfall, and the cause of the remainder is unknown. V, J and clone size derive from that table, while D and trimming were established from the DNA sequence. Within this sample are about 170,000 clones, with more than 75% of them counted one time only. The ten biggest clones cover about 2% of the sample.

About this clone: It has no known antigen specificity. No much larger clonotype is one base removed from it; base qualities were not supplied.

The CDR3, from cysteine to phenylalanine, totals 12 residues. The retained sequence is limited to the CDR3, 36 bases, with the frame set at the first base. Trimming takes 5 bases from V and 7 bases from J, and the germline ends sit 11 bases apart. Based on the germline V gene (reference sequence), the CDR1 and CDR2 sequences are LNHDA and SQIVND. Sequencing was done on a sample of PBMCs. The chain is made from TRBV19 and TRBJ1-2, and perhaps TRBD1 as D gene, on 6 matching bases. This clonotype was sampled from a man aged 18 to 35 in good health and CMV-seropositive. The CDR3 corresponds to CASSLTGGGYTF. The DNA sequence is given as TGTGCCAGTAGTTTGACAGGAGGTGGCTACACCTTC.